This record looks at one T cell receptor beta chain sequence and its context. Antigen: not known. These data are taken from a study of Graves' ophthalmopathy and Graves' hyperthyroidism. Study-level findings and limits: Using 13 signatures, a model distinguished ophthalmopathy from stable hyperthyroidism, reaching 85% to 90% sensitivity and approximately 80% specificity. Forecasting of ophthalmopathy progression by the model achieved approximately 70% sensitivity and less than 80% specificity.

Trimming took off 4 bases at V and 3 bases at J, with 15 bases between the two ends. CDR3 length: 16 residues. RNA transcripts provided the template for amplifying TCR beta CDR3 regions. An initial RT-PCR round employing HTBI primers preceded a second-round multiplex PCR. In TCRdb, the multiplex PCR reads were re-called with MiXCR into one record per CDR3 protein. Of roughly 220,000 distinct CDR3 sequences in the sample, around 45% were seen once. Ophthalmopathy cases showed moderate-to-severe activity, scoring CAS ≥3 and NOSPECS ≥4, with duration under 3 months. The diagnosis combined clinical symptoms, thyroxine, TRAb, thyroid ultrasound and orbital computed tomography scans.

This chain connects TRBV12-3 or TRBV12-4 to TRBJ1-4; possible D gene TRBD1, 5 bases. The sequence was collected from an adult man with Graves' ophthalmopathy. Input material: peripheral blood. CDR3 amino acids: CASSYPGNEANEKLFF. In DNA form, the CDR3 reads TGTGCCAGCAGTTACCCAGGGAATGAAGCTAATGAAAAACTGTTTTTT.